This T cell receptor (beta chain) was observed in a study of blood T cell repertoires in COVID-19. Study-level information: Some COVID-19 samples were acute and others convalescent; all came from the United States, Italy and Spain. Nucleic acid was either cDNA or gDNA, and it came from T cells, B-cell-depleted T cells, or PBMCs.

How the authors handled the data: Reference gene primer amplification gave estimated nucleated cell counts. Clones were sequenced by immunoSEQ multiplex PCR, and TCRdb holds only the in-frame ones, with some missing. The V and J calls and the clone size are those of that table, but D and trimming were determined from the DNA. The sample gives around 200,000 clones, about 83% of which show up once; roughly 2.9% is in the top ten. The CDR3 totals 15 residues. Germline lookup yields CDR1 LNHDA and CDR2 SQIVND (reference sequence). J gave up 0 bases and V 10 bases, and 9 bases lay outside the gene matches.

The sample was peripheral blood. This sequence was found in a man aged 45-60 years with active or convalescent COVID-19. The genes are TRBV19 and TRBJ1-5, with TRBD1 matching 7 bases. CDR3 sequence: CATGQNINSNQPQHF. The CDR3 DNA is TGTGCCACGGGACAGAATATTAATAGCAATCAGCCCCAGCATTTT.